This T cell receptor (beta chain) was sequenced for a study of shared clonotypes between healthy human individuals. Study results and caveats: Among several donors, approximately 5% of naive CD4 clonotypes were found in common. Among donors, clonotype sharing was expected to be affected by sequencing depth.

V was clipped by 5 bases and J by 5 bases, with 19 bases between them. CDR3 size: 16 residues. Germline V gene data show CDR1 as MNHEY and CDR2 as SMNVEV (reference sequence). A remark on this clone: The antigen is unknown.

Only in-frame clones appear in the TCRdb table, and some are missing; sequencing was by immunoSEQ multiplex PCR. Of 1 million to 1.3 million clones listed, approximately 78% are singletons. The clonotype originates from a young man in good health. Some clones in this sample may be carry-over from other donors' samples. The material sequenced was memory CD4+ T cells from PBMCs. Subset given: CD45RA-negative fraction. The chain has TRBV27 and TRBJ2-1; no clear D. CDR3 amino acids: CASSTLVASSNNEQFF. In DNA, the CDR3 is TGTGCCAGCAGTACCCTAGTAGCATCTTCCAACAATGAGCAGTTCTTC.